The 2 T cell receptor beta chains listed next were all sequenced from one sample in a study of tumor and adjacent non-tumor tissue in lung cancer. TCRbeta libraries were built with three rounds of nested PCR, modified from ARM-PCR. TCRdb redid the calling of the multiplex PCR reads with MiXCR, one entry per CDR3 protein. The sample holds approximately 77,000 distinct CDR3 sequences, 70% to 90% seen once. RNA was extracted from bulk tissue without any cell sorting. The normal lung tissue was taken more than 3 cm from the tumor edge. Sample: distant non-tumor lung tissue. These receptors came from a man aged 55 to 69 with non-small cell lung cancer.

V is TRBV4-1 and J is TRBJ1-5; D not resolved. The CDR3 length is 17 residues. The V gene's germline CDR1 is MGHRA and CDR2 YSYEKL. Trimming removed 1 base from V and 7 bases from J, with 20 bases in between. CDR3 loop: CASSQGPGGVPSQPQHF. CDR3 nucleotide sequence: TGCGCCAGCAGCCAAGGCCCCGGCGGGGTTCCGTCCCAGCCCCAGCATTTT.

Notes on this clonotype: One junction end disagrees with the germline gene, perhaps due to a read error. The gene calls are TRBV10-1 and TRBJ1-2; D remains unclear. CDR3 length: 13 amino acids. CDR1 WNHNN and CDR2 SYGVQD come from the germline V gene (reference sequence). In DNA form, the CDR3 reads TGCGCCAGTTCCGAGCACCTGAACTATGGCTACGCCTTC. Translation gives CASSEHLNYGYAF.